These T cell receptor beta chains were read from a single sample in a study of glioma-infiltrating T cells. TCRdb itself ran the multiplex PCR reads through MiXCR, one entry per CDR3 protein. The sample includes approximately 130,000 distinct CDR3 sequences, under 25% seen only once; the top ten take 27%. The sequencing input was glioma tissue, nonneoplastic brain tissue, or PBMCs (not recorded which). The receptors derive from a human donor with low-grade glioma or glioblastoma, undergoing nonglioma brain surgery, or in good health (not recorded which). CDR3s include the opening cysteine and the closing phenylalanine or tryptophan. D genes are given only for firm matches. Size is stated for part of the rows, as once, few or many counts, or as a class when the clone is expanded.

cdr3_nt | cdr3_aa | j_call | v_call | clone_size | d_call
TGTGCCAGCAGTTCGACAGGGTATGGCTACACCTTC | CASSSTGYGYTF | TRBJ1-2 | TRBV27 | many | TRBD1
TGCAGTGCTCCACTAAATACGCAGTATTTT | CSAPLNTQYF | TRBJ2-3 | TRBV20-1 | many | -
TGTGCCAGTAGTATTGAAACCGACAGGGGAAGTGGCAATTCACCCCTCCACTTT | CASSIETDRGSGNSPLHF | TRBJ1-6 | TRBV19 | few | TRBD1
TGTGCCAGCAGTTACGACGGGGGGCCCACTGAAGCTTTCTTT | CASSYDGGPTEAFF | TRBJ1-1 | TRBV6-6 | few | -
TGCAGTGCTAGACAAGGAAACTATGGCTACACCTTC | CSARQGNYGYTF | TRBJ1-2 | TRBV20-1 | - | -
TGTGCCAGCAGTCCAGAGAGCACAGATACGCAGTATTTT | CASSPESTDTQYF | TRBJ2-3 | TRBV28 | many | -
TGTGCCAGCATAGGGCGAACTGGGGGCTCTGGAAACACCATATATTTT | CASIGRTGGSGNTIYF | TRBJ1-3 | TRBV28 | few | -
TGTGCCAGTAGCACACGGGACAGGGGGCTAAGCAATCAGCCCCAGCATTTT | CASSTRDRGLSNQPQHF | TRBJ1-5 | TRBV19 | - | TRBD1
TGCAGTGCCAGTACAGGGGGCGAGGATACGCAGTATTTT | CSASTGGEDTQYF | TRBJ2-3 | TRBV20-1 | - | TRBD1
TGTGCCAGCTCACACTCTCGGGACAGGTCTAAGGAAGCCCACAATGAGCAGTTCTTC | CASSHSRDRSKEAHNEQFF | TRBJ2-1 | TRBV6-2/TRBV6-3 | - | TRBD1
TGTGCCAGCAGGCGTGGACGGATGAACACTGAAGCTTTCTTT | CASRRGRMNTEAFF | TRBJ1-1 | TRBV14 | few | -
TGTGCCAGCCACTATGTTGATACGCAGTATTTT | CASHYVDTQYF | TRBJ2-3 | TRBV6-1 | many | -
TGTGCCAGCAGCTTAGCCGGGCCTCATGAGCAGTTCTTC | CASSLAGPHEQFF | TRBJ2-1 | TRBV7-9 | many | -
TGTGCCAGCAGCTTACCCGGGTTCCAAGAGACCCAGTACTTC | CASSLPGFQETQYF | TRBJ2-5 | TRBV7-2 | - | -
TGCAGTGCTAGACTAACAGGGGAACATAGCAATCAGCCCCAGCATTTT | CSARLTGEHSNQPQHF | TRBJ1-5 | TRBV20-1 | few | TRBD1
TGTGCCAGCAGTAGACCTCGGCCCCCGTTCATGAACACTGAAGCTTTCTTT | CASSRPRPPFMNTEAFF | TRBJ1-1 | TRBV27 | many | -
TGCAGCGTAAATAGCGGGGGGCCAAGTACGCAGTATTTT | CSVNSGGPSTQYF | TRBJ2-3 | TRBV20-1 | medium-sized | TRBD2
TGTGCCAGCAGCCGATTTGGGGAAGGCACTGAAGCTTTCTTT | CASSRFGEGTEAFF | TRBJ1-1 | TRBV3-1 | - | -
TGTGCCAGCAGTTTGTGGGCTGTGGATCAGCCCCAGCATTTT | CASSLWAVDQPQHF | TRBJ1-5 | TRBV12-3/TRBV12-4 | - | -
TGCAGCACCCAAGGACCCAACACTGAAGCTTTCTTT | CSTQGPNTEAFF | TRBJ1-1 | TRBV29-1 | - | -
TGTGCCAGCAGTCTAGACAGGAGCTCCTACAATGAGCAGTTCTTC | CASSLDRSSYNEQFF | TRBJ2-1 | TRBV3-1 | many | -
TGTGCCAGCAGTGACCCGAGACCCTACAATGAGCAGCTCTTC | CASSDPRPYNEQLF | TRBJ2-1 | TRBV11-1 | - | -
TGTGCCAGCAGTTCTGAACGGGACAGGGGAAAAGGCTACACCTTC | CASSSERDRGKGYTF | TRBJ1-2 | TRBV27 | many | TRBD1
TGCAGTGCCCTTAGTGACTATAAAGAGACCCAGTACTTC | CSALSDYKETQYF | TRBJ2-5 | TRBV20-1 | many | -
TGTGCCAGCAGTCCCGCCCCATACACTGAAGCTTTCTTT | CASSPAPYTEAFF | TRBJ1-1 | TRBV7-3 | few | -
TGTGCCAGCAGTTTTACAGGGAGGAGCGGCTACACCTTC | CASSFTGRSGYTF | TRBJ1-2 | TRBV27 | many | -
TGCAGTGCTAGAGAACGGGGGCTTACCACAGATACGCAGTATTTT | CSARERGLTTDTQYF | TRBJ2-3 | TRBV20-1 | many | -
TGTGCCAGCAGCATGGGAGGGGGGGGCACTGAAGCTTTCTTT | CASSMGGGGTEAFF | TRBJ1-1 | TRBV5-5 | - | -
TGTGCCAGTAGTAGCCGACAGCTCGCCGAAAATGAGCAGTTCTTC | CASSSRQLAENEQFF | TRBJ2-1 | TRBV19 | few | -
TGCGCCAGCACCCCCCGGGAGGGCAATCAGCCCCAGCATTTT | CASTPREGNQPQHF | TRBJ1-5 | TRBV10-2 | few | -
TGTGCCAGCAGCTTCGCGCGGGTTGCAATTAGGCAGCCCCAGCATTTT | CASSFARVAIRQPQHF | TRBJ1-5 | TRBV7-8 | few | -
TGCAGTGCTAGAGAGGGAGGGGGCTCCTATAATACACCCCTCCACTTT | CSAREGGGSYNTPLHF | TRBJ1-6 | TRBV20-1 | - | TRBD1
TGTGCCAGCTCTGCTGGGACAGGGGTGGGCTACACCTTC | CASSAGTGVGYTF | TRBJ1-2 | TRBV6-4 | - | TRBD1
TGTGCCAGCAGCTTGGGGCAGGGAAGTGATCAGCCCCAGCATTTT | CASSLGQGSDQPQHF | TRBJ1-5 | TRBV7-6 | few | -
TGCAGCGTTGTACGGGGACAAGAGACCCAGTACTTC | CSVVRGQETQYF | TRBJ2-5 | TRBV29-1 | - | -
TGTGCCAGCAGCCTCCAGCGGGGGGGCCTTGGAGATACGCAGTATTTT | CASSLQRGGLGDTQYF | TRBJ2-3 | TRBV7-3 | few | TRBD2
TGCGCCAGCAGCTTCCCAGGGGTGAGTGAGCAGTTCTTC | CASSFPGVSEQFF | TRBJ2-1 | TRBV4-1 | few | -
TGCGCCAGCAGCCAGGGACTAGCGGTTTTACAGCGCACAGATACGCAGTATTTT | CASSQGLAVLQRTDTQYF | TRBJ2-3 | TRBV4-1 | - | TRBD2
TGTGCCAGCAGCTTAGGCAAAACGGAGGATACGCAGTATTTT | CASSLGKTEDTQYF | TRBJ2-3 | TRBV11-3 | few | -
TGCGCCAGCAGCCAAGAAAGACCGGGCAGGGGTGATACGCAGTATTTT | CASSQERPGRGDTQYF | TRBJ2-3 | TRBV4-1 | many | -
TGCAGTGCTAATAGCGGGGCCCGCCAAGAGACCCAGTACTTC | CSANSGARQETQYF | TRBJ2-5 | TRBV20-1 | many | TRBD2
TGCGCCAGCAGCACGGATTTAGCGGTCTACAATGAGCAGTTCTTC | CASSTDLAVYNEQFF | TRBJ2-1 | TRBV5-1 | few | -
TGTGCCAGCAGCCCAGGGGACAGGGCTAACTATGGCTACACCTTC | CASSPGDRANYGYTF | TRBJ1-2 | TRBV7-9 | few | TRBD1
TGTGCCACCAGTGATTCACGGACGGGGAACTATGGCTACACCTTC | CATSDSRTGNYGYTF | TRBJ1-2 | TRBV24-1 | - | -
TGCAGCGTTGAAGTGGGCGTGGGGTACACCTTC | CSVEVGVGYTF | TRBJ1-2 | TRBV29-1 | many | -
TGTGCCAGCTCACCGGGCGACAGGGTTGATAGCTACACCTTC | CASSPGDRVDSYTF | TRBJ1-2 | TRBV18 | once | TRBD1
TGCGCCAGCAGCGTGCCGGGCTATTCACCCCTCCACTTT | CASSVPGYSPLHF | TRBJ1-6 | TRBV4-1 | many | -
TGTGCCAGTAGTATAGGAGGCGGCAGGGCGGCCGGGGAGCTGTTTTTT | CASSIGGGRAAGELFF | TRBJ2-2 | TRBV19 | - | -
TGTGCCAGCAGCTTAGGACAGGGGGCGGCCTACAATGAGCAGTTCTTC | CASSLGQGAAYNEQFF | TRBJ2-1 | TRBV7-2 | few | TRBD1
TGTGCCACCAGTGTCGGGGACGGGGTGAGCTATGGCTACACCTTC | CATSVGDGVSYGYTF | TRBJ1-2 | TRBV24-1 | - | -
TGTGCCAGCAGCTTAGTGGGACAGGGAGGCTTGGTCATTCAGTACTTC | CASSLVGQGGLVIQYF | TRBJ2-4 | TRBV7-8 | few | TRBD1
TGCAGTGCTACGGGACGCAACCAAGAGACCCAGTACTTC | CSATGRNQETQYF | TRBJ2-5 | TRBV20-1 | few | -
TGTGCCAGCAGCTTAGATCAGGTCACTGAAGCTTTCTTT | CASSLDQVTEAFF | TRBJ1-1 | TRBV11-2 | few | -